Listed below are T cell receptor beta chains from one sample, sequenced in a study of shared clonotypes between healthy human individuals. Assay used: immunoSEQ multiplex PCR; TCRdb lists only in-frame clones, some missing. The sample has some 2 million clones, roughly 94% seen once. Sequenced input: naive CD8+ T cells sorted from blood. Every receptor here comes from a man aged 18 to 29 in good health. Each CDR3 is given with its conserved first and last residue. The D gene is left open where the match is weak. Some rows mark clone size as missing; the rest say once, few, many or name a class of expanded clone.

clone_size,j_call,v_call,d_call,cdr3_length,cdr3_aa,cdr3_nt
NA,TRBJ2-3,TRBV5-6,TRBD2,18,CASSDTSGTTLRQDTQYF,TGTGCCAGCAGCGATACTAGCGGCACCACCCTACGGCAGGATACGCAGTATTTT
NA,TRBJ2-7,TRBV5-1,TRBD2,14,CASSSPGGIYEQYF,TGCGCCAGCAGCTCCCCGGGGGGGATCTACGAGCAGTACTTC
NA,TRBJ2-7,TRBV27,NA,13,CASSLSTSYEQYF,TGTGCCAGCAGTTTATCCACTTCCTACGAGCAGTACTTC
NA,TRBJ2-7,TRBV28,TRBD1,14,CATLGTGSSYEQYF,TGTGCCACCCTAGGGACAGGGAGCTCCTACGAGCAGTACTTC
NA,TRBJ2-1,TRBV5-1,TRBD2,15,CASSLERGSYNEQFF,TGCGCCAGCAGCTTGGAGCGGGGCTCCTACAATGAGCAGTTCTTC
NA,TRBJ2-7,TRBV6-1,NA,12,CASSEDSFEQYF,TGTGCCAGCAGTGAGGACAGCTTCGAGCAGTACTTC
NA,TRBJ2-5,TRBV7-9,NA,13,CASSPAYPETQYF,TGTGCCAGCAGCCCCGCGTATCCAGAGACCCAGTACTTC
NA,TRBJ2-1,TRBV7-9,TRBD2,13,CASSVAGDGEQFF,TGTGCCAGCAGTGTAGCGGGAGATGGTGAGCAGTTCTTC
once,TRBJ2-7,TRBV5-1,TRBD1,16,CASSLRGTGPSYEQYF,TGCGCCAGCAGCTTGAGGGGGACAGGGCCTAGTTACGAGCAGTACTTC
NA,TRBJ2-7,TRBV7-8,NA,14,CASSFVLGAYEQYF,TGTGCCAGCAGCTTTGTCCTCGGTGCCTACGAGCAGTACTTC
NA,TRBJ1-3,TRBV28,NA,15,CASSPRDYSGNTIYF,TGTGCCAGCAGCCCCAGGGATTACTCTGGAAACACCATATATTTT
NA,TRBJ2-7,TRBV5-4,NA,14,CASSLGDNAYEQYF,TGTGCCAGCAGCTTAGGGGACAATGCTTACGAGCAGTACTTC
NA,TRBJ1-2,TRBV29-1,NA,12,CSVDLGDYGYTF,TGCAGCGTTGATTTGGGGGACTATGGCTACACCTTC
NA,TRBJ2-5,TRBV4-1,TRBD2,18,CASSQEPTSGGYRETQYF,TGCGCCAGCAGCCAAGAGCCCACTAGCGGGGGATATAGAGAGACCCAGTACTTC
NA,TRBJ1-1,TRBV19,NA,14,CASSAGTVNTEAFF,TGTGCCAGTAGTGCCGGGACGGTGAACACTGAAGCTTTCTTT
NA,TRBJ1-2,TRBV28,TRBD1,13,CASSPGTDYGYTF,TGTGCCAGCAGTCCGGGGACAGACTATGGCTACACCTTC
once,TRBJ2-7,TRBV6-1,TRBD1,14,CASMRDRVGYEQYF,TGTGCCAGCATGAGAGACAGGGTAGGGTACGAGCAGTACTTC
NA,TRBJ1-2,TRBV4-1,NA,17,CASSQESESGSVYGYTF,TGCGCCAGCAGCCAAGAGAGTGAGTCAGGGTCGGTCTATGGCTACACCTTC
NA,TRBJ2-7,TRBV4-1,NA,15,CASSLRQPGPYEQYF,TGCGCCAGCAGCCTCCGACAGCCTGGGCCCTACGAGCAGTACTTC
NA,TRBJ1-1,TRBV15,NA,15,CATSRGSGRNTEAFF,TGTGCCACCAGCAGAGGCTCGGGGAGGAACACTGAAGCTTTCTTT